This TCR beta chain appears in the sequencing data of a study of OX40 agonist ivuxolimab in advanced cancers. Across the whole study: Ivuxolimab, an antibody acting as an agonist of OX40 (CD134), was used to treat patients.

The assay was immunoSEQ multiplex PCR, and TCRdb's table has in-frame clones only and misses some. The data contain 50,000 to 65,000 clones, around nine tenths of them singletons. There are 13 residues in the CDR3. Trimming took off 3 bases at V and 10 bases at J, with 10 bases between the two ends. CDR1 and CDR2 (germline): MDHEN, SYDVKM. Study results and limitations: Partial responders dosed at 0.1-3.0 mg/kg displayed clonal expansion ranking among the lowest. In general, CD8+ T cells held more expanded clones than CD4+ did, on average.

Concerning this clone: Antigen specificity is unknown.

This TCR was recovered from an adult with an advanced solid tumor such as melanoma, head and neck, liver or kidney cancer. Source: CD4+ or CD8+ T cells sorted from blood, taken in a trial of the OX40 agonist ivuxolimab. This chain joins TRBV28 and TRBJ1-6; no reliable D call. CDR3 sequence reads: CASSFYGQSPLHF. The CDR3 DNA is TGTGCCAGCAGTTTTTATGGTCAGTCACCCCTCCACTTT.